This is a list of T cell receptor beta chains from one sample in a study of blood T cell repertoires in COVID-19. Using immunoSEQ multiplex PCR, the repertoire was profiled, and TCRdb retains in-frame clones only, with some absent. The sample has 350,000 to 400,000 clones; nearly 90% are singletons. The sample was peripheral blood. These receptors came from a man aged 18 to 29 with active or convalescent COVID-19. Both conserved end residues are part of each CDR3. A D gene is named only where the DNA matches it firmly. Not all rows give a size; the values are once, few, many and, for expanded clones, a class.

CASSARTGEQPQHF TGTGCCAGCAGCGCACGGACAGGGGAGCAGCCCCAGCATTTT few TRBD1 TRBJ1-5 TRBV9
CASSFSSGTITGELFF TGTGCCAGCAGCTTCAGTTCAGGGACTATCACCGGGGAGCTGTTTTTT . TRBD2 TRBJ2-2 TRBV11-2
CASSVVPGGGDTEAFF TGTGCCAGCAGCGTAGTGCCAGGGGGCGGTGACACTGAAGCTTTCTTT . TRBD1 TRBJ1-1 TRBV9
CASTQGGPGELFF TGTGCCAGCACACAGGGGGGACCCGGGGAGCTGTTTTTT . TRBD1 TRBJ2-2 TRBV6-5
CASSEQGVYGYTF TGTGCCAGCAGTGAGCAGGGGGTCTATGGCTACACCTTC . TRBD1 TRBJ1-2 TRBV27
CAISEWSEENEQFF TGTGCCATCAGTGAGTGGTCCGAGGAGAATGAGCAGTTCTTC . . TRBJ2-1 TRBV10-3
CASNPGQGGYNEQFF TGCGCCAGCAACCCGGGACAGGGTGGCTACAATGAGCAGTTCTTC . TRBD1 TRBJ2-1 TRBV4-1
CASSQAPTQGNYGYTF TGCGCCAGCAGCCAAGCTCCAACCCAGGGCAACTATGGCTACACCTTC . . TRBJ1-2 TRBV4-1
CASSLTPNTEAFF TGCGCCAGCAGCCTGACACCGAACACTGAAGCTTTCTTT . . TRBJ1-1 TRBV5-1
CSVAPGQSTDTQYF TGCAGCGTGGCCCCCGGACAGAGCACAGATACGCAGTATTTT . . TRBJ2-3 TRBV29-1
CASSQQTGSYNEQFF TGCGCCAGCAGCCAACAGACAGGGTCCTACAATGAGCAGTTCTTC . TRBD1 TRBJ2-1 TRBV4-3
CASSSARTSGSGYEQYF TGTGCCAGCAGCTCGGCCCGGACTAGCGGGAGCGGATACGAGCAGTACTTC once TRBD2 TRBJ2-7 TRBV11-2
CASSQATGNTGELFF TGCGCCAGCAGCCAGGCAACAGGGAACACCGGGGAGCTGTTTTTT . . TRBJ2-2 TRBV4-1
CASSLLSRDTLRGQYF TGTGCCAGCAGTTTATTATCCAGGGATACCCTACGAGGGCAGTACTTC few . TRBJ2-7 TRBV28
CASSYGTSGSQGEQFF TGTGCCAGCAGTTACGGGACTAGCGGGAGTCAGGGTGAGCAGTTCTTC . TRBD2 TRBJ2-1 TRBV6-2/TRBV6-3
CASSLMGQGETQYF TGTGCCAGCAGCCTTATGGGACAGGGTGAGACCCAGTACTTC . TRBD1 TRBJ2-5 TRBV7-2
CASSLDSRNEQFF TGTGCCAGCAGTTTGGACAGCCGCAATGAGCAGTTCTTC . . TRBJ2-1 TRBV28
CASSLNRDGYTF TGTGCCAGCAGTCTCAACAGGGATGGCTACACCTTC . . TRBJ1-2 TRBV28
CASSHPSGLTESYTF TGTGCCAGCAGCCATCCCTCGGGACTCACAGAGAGCTACACCTTC . . TRBJ1-2 TRBV4-2
CASSVIAGLTPSYEQYF TGCGCCAGCAGCGTCATAGCGGGACTTACCCCCTCCTACGAGCAGTACTTC . TRBD2 TRBJ2-7 TRBV5-1
CASSFRLAGVDSEQFF TGTGCCAGCAGTTTCCGACTAGCGGGGGTTGATAGTGAGCAGTTCTTC . TRBD2 TRBJ2-1 TRBV27
CASTRAPSEGGELFF TGTGCCAGTACTAGGGCTCCTAGCGAAGGCGGGGAGCTGTTTTTT . . TRBJ2-2 TRBV19
CASSPNSYEQYF TGTGCCAGCAGCCCAAACAGCTACGAGCAGTACTTC . . TRBJ2-7 TRBV7-9
CASSPPQGAPYEQYF TGTGCCAGCAGCCCACCACAGGGGGCACCCTACGAGCAGTACTTC . TRBD1 TRBJ2-7 TRBV9
CASSFRGTFNQPQHF TGTGCCAGCAGTTTTCGGGGAACTTTCAATCAGCCCCAGCATTTT . . TRBJ1-5 TRBV27
CASSNQGGGYEQYF TGTGCCAGTAGTAATCAGGGTGGCGGCTACGAGCAGTACTTC . . TRBJ2-7 TRBV19
CASSYRDRGLGRYTF TGTGCCAGCAGTTACCGGGACAGGGGGCTTGGGCGCTACACCTTC few TRBD1 TRBJ1-2 TRBV6-5